This entry lists 17 T cell receptor beta chains sequenced from one sample in a study of cytomegalovirus exposure and HLA in healthy donors. 13 Jbeta primers and 60 Vbeta primers were used for the PCR. Produced via immunoSEQ multiplex PCR; TCRdb's table is partial and in-frame only. The sample lists 110,000 or so clones, about 13% seen once, with 16% in the top ten. The specimen was PBMCs. The receptor source for this set is a man between 35 and 55 years old in good health and CMV-seropositive.

This clone was seen more than once but under ten times. The genes are TRBV6-6 and TRBJ2-7; a weak D match, TRBD1 (6 bases). CDR1 and CDR2 from the germline V gene are MNHNY and SVGAGI (reference sequence). CDR3 length equals 13 residues. With 6 bases removed from V and 2 bases from J, the gap between germline ends came to 11 bases. The CDR3 sequence: CASSRQETYEQYF. The DNA of the CDR3 is TGTGCCAGCAGCCGACAGGAGACCTACGAGCAGTACTTC.

The chain combines TRBV11-3 with TRBJ1-1; D may be TRBD1 (5 bases). Germline-derived CDR1 and CDR2 are SGHNT and YENEEA. The CDR3 is made up of 13 amino acids. Trimming left V 3 bases short and J 1 base short, with 6 bases between. Written as DNA, the CDR3 is TGTGCCAGCAGCTTGACAGCGAACACTGAAGCTTTCTTT. Protein product: CASSLTANTEAFF.

V and J are TRBV27 and TRBJ1-1; TRBD1 matches 7 bases. With 5 bases clipped from V and 3 bases from J, the junction kept 3 bases outside the gene matches. This CDR3 is 13 amino acids long. CDR1 MNHEY and CDR2 SMNVEV come from the germline V gene (reference sequence). This CDR3 reads CASSPTGDTEAFF. CDR3 bases: TGTGCCAGCAGTCCCACAGGGGACACTGAAGCTTTCTTT.

The chain recombines TRBV10-3 with TRBJ2-2, with D maybe TRBD2 (8 bases). V was cut by 8 bases and J by 7 bases, with 20 bases left in between. The CDR3 runs to 15 residues. CDR1 is ENHRY and CDR2 is SYGVKD in the germline V gene. The CDR3 spells CAIAPTGGGGGELFF. CDR3 nucleotide sequence: TGTGCCATCGCCCCCACGGGAGGGGGCGGCGGGGAGCTGTTTTTT.

This clone was seen more than once but under ten times. This chain links TRBV25-1 with TRBJ2-1, with D perhaps matching TRBD2 (5 bases). Germline CDR1 reads MGHDK; CDR2 reads SYGVNS. The CDR3 contains 15 residues. V was clipped by 4 bases and J by 3 bases, with 13 bases between them. In DNA form, the CDR3 reads TGTGCCAGCAGTGGACTAAGTGCCCACTACAATGAGCAGTTCTTC. This codes for CASSGLSAHYNEQFF.

As DNA, the CDR3 is TGTGCCAGCAGCCCCGGAGGGCCGGGCACCGGGGAGCTGTTTTTT. Protein product: CASSPGGPGTGELFF. This chain connects TRBV7-7 to TRBJ2-2, with D possibly TRBD2 on 6 matching bases. The CDR3 loop spans 15 amino acids. Germline CDR1 SSHAT, CDR2 FNYEAQ (reference sequence). Trimming shortened V by 5 bases and J by 4 bases, and 14 bases separated the two germline ends.

This clone was observed a handful of times. The CDR3 loop reads CASRNDRAGNTIYF. The DNA for the CDR3 is TGTGCCAGCAGGAACGACAGGGCTGGAAACACCATATATTTT. V usage is TRBV6-5 and J usage is TRBJ1-3; 7 bases map to TRBD1. From germline, CDR1 is MNHEY and CDR2 SVGAGI. Trimming cost V 6 bases and J 2 bases; bases outside gene matches: 4. This CDR3 comprises 14 residues.

This clone was detected a few times. The gene calls are TRBV18 and TRBJ1-4; D is undetermined. Germline V gives CDR1 KGHSH, CDR2 LQKENI. The CDR3 totals 14 residues. The V end lost 1 base, the J end lost 14 bases, and 17 bases lay between the germline ends. The CDR3 sequence: CASSPLAGAIHLFF. The CDR3 DNA reads TGTGCCAGCTCACCACTGGCAGGCGCTATACATCTGTTTTTT.

In this sample, this clone turned up a few times. This chain joins TRBV6-1 and TRBJ1-5, with 7 bases aligning to TRBD1. Germline trimming cut 9 bases from V and 3 bases from J; bases unmatched to any gene: 5. This CDR3 contains 13 residues. Germline CDR1 MNHNS, CDR2 SASEGT. CDR3 in DNA: TGTGCCAGTAGCGGGACAGTCAATCAGCCCCAGCATTTT. The encoded protein is CASSGTVNQPQHF.

In this sample, this clone turned up a few times. The V and J genes are TRBV5-1 and TRBJ2-3; 12 positions agree with TRBD2. V dropped 0 bases and J dropped 5; count of bases not matched to a gene: 7. The CDR3 loop spans 17 amino acids. Per germline, CDR1 SGHRS and CDR2 YFSETQ. CDR3 nucleotide sequence: TGCGCCAGCAGCTTGGAAGGCACTAGCGGGGGGATAGATACGCAGTATTTT. This encodes CASSLEGTSGGIDTQYF.

With respect to this clone: One end of the junction fails to match germline, which may point to a read error. V gene TRBV20-1 combines with J gene TRBJ2-5; D gene unclear. Germline V gene lookup returns CDR1 DFQATT and CDR2 SNEGSKA (reference sequence). The CDR3 consists of 11 residues. This chain's CDR3 is CSVRTTETQYF. For the CDR3, the DNA is TGCAGTGTTAGAACAACAGAGACCCAGTACTTC.

V and J are TRBV29-1 and TRBJ2-1; 9 bases line up with TRBD2. The CDR3 is made up of 15 amino acids. Unmatched junction bases numbered 15, after V lost 7 bases and J lost 8 bases. CDR1 and CDR2 from the germline V gene are SQVTM and ANQGSEA. Written as DNA, the CDR3 is TGCAGCGAAAAAGGGTTGGGCGGGAGGGTGGATGAGCAGTTCTTC. Translation: CSEKGLGGRVDEQFF.

This clone was observed a few times. The chain recombines TRBV29-1 with TRBJ2-5; TRBD1 is a possible D gene (6 bases). The V end lost 4 bases, the J end lost 2 bases, and 11 bases lay between the germline ends. The CDR3 is 13 residues long. Germline CDR1 reads SQVTM; CDR2 reads ANQGSEA. DNA of the CDR3: TGCAGCGTTGGTGACAGGATACAAGAGACCCAGTACTTC. This translates into CSVGDRIQETQYF.

V gene TRBV19 combines with J gene TRBJ2-3; 8 bases fit TRBD2. This CDR3 spans 15 amino acids. Germline V gene data show CDR1 as LNHDA and CDR2 as SQIVND (reference sequence). The trim removed 7 bases at V and 5 bases at J, leaving 11 bases unmatched. CDR3: CASTASGSGGDTQYF. The CDR3 DNA reads TGTGCCAGTACCGCAAGCGGGAGTGGTGGAGATACGCAGTATTTT.

This chain connects TRBV9 to TRBJ2-3; 12 nucleotides match TRBD2. V shed 7 bases, J shed 5 bases, and the junction held 8 bases outside the gene matches. The CDR3 covers 15 residues. Germline loops: CDR1 SGDLS, CDR2 YYNGEE. CDR3 sequence (DNA): TGTGCCAGCGGGAAACTGGGACTAGCGGGAGATACGCAGTATTTT. It translates to CASGKLGLAGDTQYF.

This clone has only a few counts. The chain is built from TRBV27 and TRBJ2-3; 10 bases are a match to TRBD2. This CDR3 spans 16 amino acids. The ends lost 5 bases at V and 4 bases at J; junction bases unmatched: 9. Looked up from germline, CDR1 is MNHEY and CDR2 is SMNVEV (reference sequence). CDR3 in DNA: TGTGCCAGCAGTCCCCGGGTAGCGGGAGGAGCAGATACGCAGTATTTT. This translates into CASSPRVAGGADTQYF.

A remark on this clone: This sample also contains other DNA sequences that code for the same CDR3. The V and J genes are TRBV5-6 and TRBJ1-1, with D hard to call. The CDR3 contains 15 residues. With 0 bases removed from V and 9 bases from J, the gap between germline ends came to 18 bases. Germline values: CDR1 SGHDT, CDR2 YYEEEE. This chain's CDR3 is CASSLVAGSGRQAFF. In DNA, the CDR3 is TGTGCCAGCAGCTTGGTAGCTGGAAGTGGGAGGCAAGCTTTCTTT.